The source of this T cell receptor beta chain is a study of tumor-infiltrating lymphocytes in primary liver carcinoma. Study-level background: Tumor lesions were T1-T3 N0M0 and spanned about 4.2 to 11 cm. Sample yields of productive TCRbeta reads, ranging from roughly 3.65 to 7.5 million, were similar across tissue types.

This clonotype was recorded only once. Its target is unknown. With a much larger clone just one base away, this may be a read error. Germline values: CDR1 SGHTA, CDR2 FQGNSA. The CDR3 extends over 13 amino acids. Study-wide points: There were only about 7.5-24% of top clones found in all five tumor regions.

A constant-region primer served to make TCR beta cDNA from about 530 ng total RNA. Sequencing libraries for TCR beta derived from three nested multiplex PCR rounds that used slightly modified ARM-PCR. Investigators reported that the first two PCR rounds, at 10 cycles each, used TRBV1-TRBV30 forward primers with a C-beta reverse primer. From the multiplex PCR reads, TCRdb called clonotypes with MiXCR, one entry per CDR3 protein. The sample yields 20,000 or so distinct CDR3 sequences, approximately 80% seen once. Between roughly 18 and 30 mg of unsorted bulk tissue served as the source from which RNA and DNA were co-extracted. Patients were chronically HBV-infected and treatment-naive.

The TCR originated in a woman aged 30 to 39 with primary liver carcinoma and hepatitis B virus infection. This chain connects TRBV7-2 to TRBJ2-7; weak D call: TRBD2 (6 bases). The specimen was liver tumor tissue from sampling region 2. Subset in this sample: tumor region T2, inferior pole. The CDR3 DNA sequence: TGTGCCACCAGCTTGACTAGTTCCTACGAGCAGTACTTC. This codes for CATSLTSSYEQYF.